Shown below are 11 T cell receptor beta chains from a single sample sequenced in a study of T-cell memory formation after mild COVID-19. TCRdb analysed the 5' RACE reads with MiXCR anew, one entry per CDR3 protein. The table has over 450,000 distinct CDR3 sequences, about 20% seen once. Sequencing was done on a sample of PBMCs or a T cell subset sorted from them (not recorded which). The receptors derive from an adult woman who had mild COVID-19 (a few samples of this study predate the infection). Cell type and time point are not known.

This rearrangement joins TRBV24-1 to TRBJ2-1; 10 bases align to TRBD2. CDR3 length equals 18 residues. Germline values: CDR1 KGHDR, CDR2 SFDVKD. V shed 6 bases and J 1 base; nucleotides not matched to a gene: 11. The CDR3 sequence is CATSLSGRAGGSYNEQFF. CDR3 nucleotides: TGTGCCACCAGTTTGAGCGGGAGGGCCGGAGGGTCCTACAATGAGCAGTTCTTC.

The V call is TRBV5-1, the J call TRBJ2-7; 8 nucleotides align to TRBD1. CDR1 and CDR2 (germline): SGHRS, YFSETQ. The V gene end was trimmed by 0 bases and the J gene end by 7 bases; junction bases not matched to a gene: 6. This CDR3 spans 14 amino acids. As DNA, the CDR3 is TGCGCCAGCAGCTTGGTGGCAGGGGGCTGGGAGCAGTACTTC. This codes for CASSLVAGGWEQYF. Full variable domain (outside the CDR3, taken from reference TRBV5-1 and TRBJ2-7): KAGVTQTPRYLIKTRGQQVTLSCSPISGHRSVSWYQQTPGQGLQFLFEYFSETQRNKGNFPGRFSGRQFSNSRSEMNVSTLELGDSALYLCASSLVAGGWEQYFGPGTRLTVT.

Ten or more counts support this clonotype. The rearrangement links TRBV7-3 to TRBJ2-3; D might be TRBD1 (5 bases). Germline V gene lookup returns CDR1 SGHTA and CDR2 FQGTGA. The CDR3 contains 13 residues. V lost 6 bases and J 0 bases, leaving 7 bases between the germline ends. The CDR3 protein is CASRQGSTDTQYF. The CDR3 DNA is TGTGCCAGCAGGCAGGGCAGCACAGATACGCAGTATTTT.

The chain uses TRBV4-1 and TRBJ2-7, with TRBD2 matching over 7 bases. Germline CDR1 MGHRA, CDR2 YSYEKL. The CDR3 spans 15 residues. The J segment lost 3 bases and the V segment lost 1 base, leaving 6 bases of the junction unmatched. The CDR3 protein is CASSQALAAIYEQYF. CDR3 bases: TGCGCCAGCAGCCAAGCCCTAGCGGCTATCTACGAGCAGTACTTC.

This clonotype occurred a few times. The chain couples TRBV20-1 to TRBJ2-1; D is ambiguous. The CDR3 sequence is 14 residues long. Between the trimmed V and J ends, which lost 3 bases and 7 bases, there was a span of 16 bases. Germline-derived CDR1 and CDR2 are DFQATT and SNEGSKA (reference sequence). The CDR3 coding sequence is TGCAGTGCTAGTACTCCACCAGACTGGAATGAGCAGTTCTTC. It is translated as CSASTPPDWNEQFF.

The chain employs TRBV5-6 and TRBJ2-1; D might be TRBD2 (7 bases). Germline V gene data show CDR1 as SGHDT and CDR2 as YYEEEE. V shed 0 bases and J shed 2 bases, with 15 bases lying between them. The CDR3 totals 17 residues. The CDR3 nucleotides are TGTGCCAGCAGCTTGGGCACGGGGGGCTACCCCTACAATGAGCAGTTCTTC. Amino acid sequence: CASSLGTGGYPYNEQFF.

J is TRBJ2-5 and V is TRBV7-6, with 7 bases aligning to TRBD2. In germline, CDR1 is SGHVS, CDR2 FNYEAQ. The CDR3 extends over 16 amino acids. Losses at the gene ends were 7 bases for V and 0 bases for J; bases not matched to a gene: 11. CDR3 in DNA: TGTGCCAGCATCGGAGACGTCGGGGGGTACCAAGAGACCCAGTACTTC. It codes for CASIGDVGGYQETQYF.

A few counts support this clonotype. V usage is TRBV7-2 and J usage is TRBJ2-3; D perhaps matches TRBD1 (5 bases). Looked up from germline, CDR1 is SGHTA and CDR2 is FQGNSA. This CDR3 is 15 amino acids long. Trimming took 4 bases from V and 1 from J, leaving 12 bases between them. The CDR3 here is CASSSTVFRTDTQYF. The CDR3 DNA sequence: TGTGCCAGCAGCTCGACAGTGTTTCGCACAGATACGCAGTATTTT.

The J gene is TRBJ1-1, the V gene TRBV5-5; D remains ambiguous. Germline V gives CDR1 SGHKS, CDR2 YYEKEE (reference sequence). V was pared by 5 bases and J by 2 bases, with 10 bases between. This CDR3 has 13 residues. In DNA, the CDR3 is TGTGCCAGCAGACCAAACAGCAACACTGAAGCTTTCTTT. Its translation is CASRPNSNTEAFF.

This clonotype came up a few times. The rearrangement joins TRBV14 to TRBJ1-2, with D hard to call. This CDR3 has 16 residues. Germline CDR1 SGHDN, CDR2 FVKESK. The V gene lost 3 bases and the J gene lost 5 bases, with 19 bases spanning the gap. CDR3 sequence: CASSHRAGKDPYGYTF. The CDR3 DNA is TGTGCCAGCAGCCATCGCGCCGGGAAGGATCCTTATGGCTACACCTTC.

This clonotype was seen a few times. Here the CDR3 DNA reads TGTGCCAGCACCCAGGTGTCGGGCCCATCAGATACGCAGTATTTT. It codes for CASTQVSGPSDTQYF. This rearrangement joins TRBV9 to TRBJ2-3; no clear D gene. The CDR3 is 15 amino acids. The V end lost 6 bases, the J end lost 4 bases, and 18 bases lay between the germline ends. CDR1 is SGDLS and CDR2 is YYNGEE in the germline V gene. Drawing the rest from reference TRBV9 and TRBJ2-3, the complete variable domain is DSGVTQTPKHLITATGQRVTLRCSPRSGDLSVYWYQQSLDQGLQFLIQYYNGEERAKGNILERFSAQQFPDLHSELNLSSLELGDSALYFCASTQVSGPSDTQYFGPGTRLTVL.